This passage covers 26 T cell receptor beta chains from one sample sequenced in a study of shared clonotypes between healthy human individuals. Measured with immunoSEQ multiplex PCR; TCRdb has only the in-frame clones, and not every one. This table has 2 million to 2.5 million clones, 93% appearing once. The material sequenced was naive CD4+ T cells from PBMCs. The subset is: CD45RA+ positively selected. These receptors were collected from a man in his late teens or twenties in good health. Some clones in this sample may be carry-over from other donors' samples.

This clone was counted a few times. The chain carries TRBV14 and TRBJ2-5; D gene unclear. Germline CDR1 and CDR2: SGHDN and FVKESK. The CDR3 totals 12 residues. V lost 4 bases to trimming and J lost 7 bases, with 10 bases between them. The CDR3 region has the DNA TGTGCCAGCAGCCGCACCACACGGACCCAGTACTTC. Its translation is CASSRTTRTQYF.

This clone was picked up one time. This chain links TRBV18 with TRBJ2-3; D remains ambiguous. Trimming stripped 4 bases from V and 6 bases from J, with 17 bases between. Germline loops: CDR1 KGHSH, CDR2 LQKENI. The CDR3 spans 15 residues. CDR3 sequence (DNA): TGTGCCAGCTCACTACGGGTCAACCCGAGCGATACGCAGTATTTT. This sequence encodes CASSLRVNPSDTQYF. Combining the CDR3 with reference TRBV18 and TRBJ2-3 gives the whole variable domain NAGVMQNPRHLVRRRGQEARLRCSPMKGHSHVYWYRQLPEEGLKFMVYLQKENIIDESGMPKERFSAEFPKEGPSILRIQQVVRGDSAAYFCASSLRVNPSDTQYFGPGTRLTVL.

V and J are TRBV5-1 and TRBJ1-2; TRBD1 aligns across 8 bases. The CDR3 consists of 15 residues. Germline V gene data show CDR1 as SGHRS and CDR2 as YFSETQ. J gave up 8 bases and V 0 bases, and 9 bases lay outside the gene matches. CDR3 bases: TGCGCCAGCAGCTTGGGCCCGACAGGGGACAGGGGCTACACCTTC. As protein: CASSLGPTGDRGYTF.

This chain connects TRBV7-8 to TRBJ2-3; 8 bases line up with TRBD2. Germline V lookup: CDR1 SGHVS, CDR2 FQNEAQ. V gave up 3 bases and J gave up 6 bases; unmatched junction bases: 8. The CDR3 loop spans 15 amino acids. DNA of the CDR3: TGTGCCAGCAGCTTGATGAGCGGGAGTGGTGATACGCAGTATTTT. Its translation is CASSLMSGSGDTQYF.

Remarks on this clone: This CDR3 is also generated by other DNA sequences in the sample. The J gene is TRBJ2-7, the V gene TRBV7-9, with 9 bases fitting TRBD1. The CDR3 is 15 residues long. V lost 3 bases and J lost 1; bases outside the gene matches: 4. CDR1 is SEHNR, CDR2 FQNEAQ, per germline (reference sequence). This CDR3 reads CASSLGTGSSYEQYF. The CDR3 DNA is TGTGCCAGCAGCTTGGGGACAGGGAGTTCCTACGAGCAGTACTTC.

This clone was counted once. The chain carries TRBV6-1 and TRBJ2-7, with 10 bases matching TRBD2. Trimming at V came to 3 bases and at J to 3 bases, leaving 5 bases not matched to a gene. The germline V gene encodes CDR1 MNHNS and CDR2 SASEGT. The length of the CDR3 is 15 residues. The CDR3 DNA is TGTGCCAGCAGTGAGGCAAGCGGGAGGGTCTACGAGCAGTACTTC. It encodes CASSEASGRVYEQYF.

The rearrangement uses TRBV10-3 and TRBJ1-1; 7 bases are a match to TRBD1. This CDR3 comprises 18 residues. The V and J ends lost 3 bases and 5 bases, in that order; junction bases with no gene match: 18. Per germline, CDR1 ENHRY and CDR2 SYGVKD. The CDR3 here is CAISDIRVRGPPETEAFF. CDR3 DNA sequence: TGTGCCATCAGTGACATTAGGGTGAGGGGGCCCCCGGAAACTGAAGCTTTCTTT.

The chain uses TRBV5-1 and TRBJ2-1; D gene unclear. This CDR3 region has 15 residues. The V end lost 4 bases, the J end lost 2 bases, and 13 bases lay between the germline ends. The germline V gene encodes CDR1 SGHRS and CDR2 YFSETQ. The CDR3 DNA follows: TGCGCCAGCAGCAGAGTCCCGGGCACCTACAATGAGCAGTTCTTC. The encoded protein is CASSRVPGTYNEQFF.

The chain is built from TRBV19 and TRBJ2-1; 11 bases map to TRBD2. The V and J ends lost 6 bases and 4 bases, in that order; junction bases with no gene match: 8. Germline values: CDR1 LNHDA, CDR2 SQIVND (reference sequence). CDR3 size: 16 residues. CDR3 DNA: TGTGCCAGTAGCCAAACTAGCGGGAGTCGGTACAATGAGCAGTTCTTC. It encodes CASSQTSGSRYNEQFF. The variable domain in full, completed from reference TRBV19 and TRBJ2-1, reads DGGITQSPKYLFRKEGQNVTLSCEQNLNHDAMYWYRQDPGQGLRLIYYSQIVNDFQKGDIAEGYSVSREKKESFPLTVTSAQKNPTAFYLCASSQTSGSRYNEQFFGPGTRLTVL.

Details on this clone: The same CDR3 arises from other DNA sequences in this sample as well. This chain joins TRBV5-1 and TRBJ2-1, with 9 bases matching TRBD2. The CDR3 consists of 15 residues. Germline CDR1 reads SGHRS; CDR2 reads YFSETQ. V was pared by 0 bases and J by 5 bases, with 3 bases of the junction left unmatched. CDR3 in amino acids: CASSLGLADDNEQFF. CDR3 DNA sequence: TGCGCCAGCAGCTTGGGACTAGCGGACGACAATGAGCAGTTCTTC.

With respect to this clone: Within the sample, other DNA sequences also encode this same CDR3. This sequence joins TRBV5-1 and TRBJ2-1, with TRBD2 identical over 7 bases. CDR3 length: 15 amino acids. V was clipped by 4 bases and J by 4 bases; unmatched bases: 8. CDR1 is SGHRS, CDR2 YFSETQ, per germline. The CDR3 coding sequence is TGCGCCAGCAGCCGAGGCGGGAGAGGGTACAATGAGCAGTTCTTC. Translation gives CASSRGGRGYNEQFF.

CDR3: CASSLFWGTGELFF. The CDR3 nucleotides read TGTGCCAGCAGTTTATTTTGGGGGACCGGGGAGCTGTTTTTT. The rearrangement links TRBV28 to TRBJ2-2; either TRBD1 or TRBD2 may supply D (5 bases each). This CDR3 comprises 14 residues. Trimming removed 1 base from V and 5 bases from J, with 8 bases in between. From germline, CDR1 is MDHEN and CDR2 SYDVKM.

The rearrangement uses TRBV27 and TRBJ2-7; D is unclear. Germline V CDR1 and CDR2: MNHEY, SMNVEV (reference sequence). CDR3 length equals 12 residues. V was pared by 6 bases and J by 5 bases, with 11 bases between. CDR3 sequence: CASSLPCHEQYF. CDR3 coding DNA: TGTGCCAGCAGCCTCCCCTGCCACGAGCAGTACTTC.

The genes are TRBV5-4 and TRBJ2-3, with D perhaps matching TRBD2 (6 bases). CDR3 length: 16 amino acids. The V gene lost 5 bases and the J gene lost 5 bases, with 21 bases spanning the gap. Germline V gene sequence: CDR1 SGHNT, CDR2 YYREEE (reference sequence). CDR3 sequence: CASSFGDTGVLDTQYF. The CDR3 coding sequence is TGTGCCAGCAGTTTTGGAGATACGGGAGTGCTAGATACGCAGTATTTT.

A word on this clone: The sample has other DNA sequences that encode this CDR3 too. The CDR3 sequence is CASSSANTGELFF. As DNA, the CDR3 is TGTGCCAGCAGCTCCGCGAACACCGGGGAGCTGTTTTTT. V gene TRBV7-2 combines with J gene TRBJ2-2; D unresolved. Germline V lookup: CDR1 SGHTA, CDR2 FQGNSA. Between the trimmed V and J ends, which lost 4 bases and 0 bases, there was a span of 3 bases. The CDR3 sequence is 13 residues long. Combining the CDR3 with reference TRBV7-2 and TRBJ2-2 gives the whole variable domain GAGVSQSPSNKVTEKGKDVELRCDPISGHTALYWYRQSLGQGLEFLIYFQGNSAPDKSGLPSDRFSAERTGGSVSTLTIQRTQQEDSAVYLCASSSANTGELFFGEGSRLTVL.

V usage is TRBV28 and J usage is TRBJ2-7; TRBD2 matches at 11 bases. Germline trimming cut 2 bases from V and 5 bases from J; bases unmatched to any gene: 5. Germline V CDR1 and CDR2: MDHEN, SYDVKM. This CDR3 is built from 15 residues. The CDR3 region is CASSLIAGGLHEQYF. In nucleotides, the CDR3 is TGTGCCAGCAGTTTAATAGCGGGAGGGCTCCACGAGCAGTACTTC.

The V call is TRBV7-2, the J call TRBJ2-1; no definite D call. This CDR3 comprises 15 residues. Germline assignment: CDR1 SGHTA and CDR2 FQGNSA. V shed 10 bases and J shed 1 base, with 17 bases lying between them. CDR3 in amino acids: CATNTDGLSYNEQFF. The CDR3 region has the DNA TGTGCCACCAATACGGACGGGCTATCCTACAATGAGCAGTTCTTC.

The chain joins TRBV11-2 to TRBJ1-3; TRBD1 might be the D (6 bases). The length of the CDR3 is 15 residues. Germline V gives CDR1 SGHAT, CDR2 FQNNGV. Trimming left V 4 bases short and J 2 bases short, with 12 bases between. The CDR3 DNA is TGTGCCAGCAGCTCGCTACAGGGTACTGGAAACACCATATATTTT. Encoded protein: CASSSLQGTGNTIYF.

This chain joins TRBV28 and TRBJ2-7; 7 bases align to TRBD1. With V trimmed by 2 bases and J by 2 bases, 6 bases remained unmatched. Germline V gene lookup returns CDR1 MDHEN and CDR2 SYDVKM. CDR3 length equals 15 residues. In nucleotides, the CDR3 is TGTGCCAGCAGTTTAGGACAGGTCCCGACCTACGAGCAGTACTTC. Residues: CASSLGQVPTYEQYF.

This rearrangement joins TRBV28 to TRBJ2-1; either TRBD1 or TRBD2 may supply D (5 bases each). CDR3 length: 16 amino acids. Per germline, CDR1 MDHEN and CDR2 SYDVKM. Trimming left V 7 bases short and J 0 bases short, with 16 bases between. CDR3 coding DNA: TGTGCCAGCACCCCAGCCGGGGACCGCTCCTACAATGAGCAGTTCTTC. Amino acid sequence: CASTPAGDRSYNEQFF. The full variable domain, rest sourced from reference TRBV28 and TRBJ2-1, is DVKVTQSSRYLVKRTGEKVFLECVQDMDHENMFWYRQDPGLGLRLIYFSYDVKMKEKGDIPEGYSVSREKKERFSLILESASTNQTSMYLCASTPAGDRSYNEQFFGPGTRLTVL.

The chain has TRBV5-6 and TRBJ1-2; no reliable D call. Germline V CDR1 and CDR2: SGHDT, YYEEEE. This CDR3 spans 13 amino acids. Trimming shortened V by 0 bases and J by 7 bases, and 10 bases separated the two germline ends. CDR3: CASSLVEFGGYTF. The CDR3 nucleotides read TGTGCCAGCAGCTTGGTGGAATTCGGTGGCTACACCTTC.

J is TRBJ2-7 and V is TRBV6-6; 8 bases are a match to TRBD1. Germline loops: CDR1 MNHNY, CDR2 SVGAGI (reference sequence). This CDR3 comprises 14 residues. Losses at the gene ends were 6 bases for V and 3 bases for J; bases not matched to a gene: 7. The CDR3, as DNA: TGTGCCAGCAGCTCGGGACAGGCACTCTACGAGCAGTACTTC. Its protein is CASSSGQALYEQYF.

This clone was observed a few times. V gene TRBV7-2 combines with J gene TRBJ1-1; no clear D. Germline V CDR1 and CDR2: SGHTA, FQGNSA. The V and J ends lost 1 base and 0 bases respectively, with 9 bases between them. CDR3 length: 15 residues. CDR3 bases: TGTGCCAGCAGCTTAGTTGGGAACATGAACACTGAAGCTTTCTTT. Its translation: CASSLVGNMNTEAFF. Supplemented by reference TRBV7-2 and TRBJ1-1, the full variable domain reads GAGVSQSPSNKVTEKGKDVELRCDPISGHTALYWYRQSLGQGLEFLIYFQGNSAPDKSGLPSDRFSAERTGGSVSTLTIQRTQQEDSAVYLCASSLVGNMNTEAFFGQGTRLTVV.

This clone has only one observation. The rearrangement uses TRBV4-2 and TRBJ2-7; TRBD2 might be the D (6 bases). This CDR3 has 16 amino acids. The V end was cut by 0 bases, the J end by 0 bases, with 12 bases between. Per germline, CDR1 LGHNA and CDR2 YNFKEQ. CDR3 coding DNA: TGTGCCAGCAGCCAAGAACTGGCGGACTACTCCTACGAGCAGTACTTC. It translates to CASSQELADYSYEQYF.

This clone was picked up one time. This sequence joins TRBV27 and TRBJ2-5; 12 bases map to TRBD2. Trimming at V came to 4 bases and at J to 4 bases, leaving 10 bases not matched to a gene. CDR3 length: 17 residues. Germline V gene lookup returns CDR1 MNHEY and CDR2 SMNVEV (reference sequence). In DNA form, the CDR3 reads TGTGCCAGCAGTTCGTGGACTAGCGGGATTTCGGGAGAGACCCAGTACTTC. It is translated as CASSSWTSGISGETQYF.

This clone has a single count. The chain combines TRBV28 with TRBJ2-1; D is perhaps TRBD1 (5 bases). Between the trimmed V and J ends, which lost 5 bases and 0 bases, there was a span of 17 bases. CDR1 is MDHEN and CDR2 is SYDVKM in the germline V gene. The CDR3 contains 17 residues. This chain's CDR3 is CASSTPTATSSYNEQFF. CDR3 nucleotides: TGTGCCAGCAGTACACCGACAGCGACGAGCTCCTACAATGAGCAGTTCTTC.